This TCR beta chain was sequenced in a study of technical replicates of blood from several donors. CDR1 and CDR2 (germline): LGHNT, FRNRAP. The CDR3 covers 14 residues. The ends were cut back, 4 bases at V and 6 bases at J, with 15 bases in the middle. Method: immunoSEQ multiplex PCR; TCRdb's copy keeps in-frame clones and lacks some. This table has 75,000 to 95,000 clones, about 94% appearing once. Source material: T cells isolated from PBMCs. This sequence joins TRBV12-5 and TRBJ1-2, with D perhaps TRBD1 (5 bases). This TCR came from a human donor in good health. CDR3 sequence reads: CASGSSGGMHGYTF. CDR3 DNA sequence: TGTGCTAGTGGTTCATCGGGGGGAATGCATGGCTACACCTTC.